This section outlines one T cell receptor (beta chain) sequence together with its context. The sample holds other DNA sequences that translate to the same CDR3. This entry belongs to a study of shared clonotypes between healthy human individuals. Naive CD8 cells lacked CD45RO, underwent positive selection for CCR7 and left out terminally differentiated effector memory CD45RA+ cells. Clones were read by immunoSEQ multiplex PCR, and TCRdb kept only the in-frame ones, dropping some. This sample has over 2 million clones; approximately 94% occur once, and the top ten carry 1% to 1.3%. This CDR3 is 16 amino acids long. Per germline, CDR1 SGDLS and CDR2 YYNGEE. V dropped 0 bases and J dropped 5; count of bases not matched to a gene: 7.

The sequence was collected from a man aged 18 to 29 in good health. Sequenced input: naive CD8+ T cells sorted from blood. The rearrangement uses TRBV9 and TRBJ2-1; 8 nucleotides agree with TRBD2. CDR3 region: CASSVGGSGVDNEQFF. The CDR3 DNA reads TGTGCCAGCAGCGTAGGGGGTAGCGGGGTAGACAATGAGCAGTTCTTC.